This T cell receptor (beta chain) derives from a study of prognosis after radiotherapy for stage I lung cancer. Study summary: The tumor was squamous cell carcinoma for six to eight patients; for more than ten, it was adenocarcinoma.

Details on this clonotype: Its antigen is undetermined.

Study conclusions and caveats: Patients with metastases reportedly showed TRBV and TRBJ gene usage that differed from patients without metastases.

Two-round multiplex PCR on genomic DNA was the method by which TCR beta CDR3 was amplified. Amplification during the initial PCR round employed primers specific to each TRBV and TRBJ gene. TCRdb called the multiplex PCR reads again in MiXCR, with one record for every CDR3 protein. The sample shows 22,000 or so distinct CDR3 sequences, around 40% of them seen only once. The receptor was derived from a donor over 45 with non-small cell lung cancer. The sequenced sample was PBMCs, obtained before or after stereotactic body radiation therapy (not recorded which).

The chain's CDR3 is CASSLTSSVIDEQYF. In nucleotides, the CDR3 is TGTGCCAGCAGTTTGACCTCTAGCGTTATCGACGAGCAGTACTTC. The chain employs TRBV28 and TRBJ2-7; D possibly corresponds to TRBD2 (6 bases). The V and J ends lost 3 bases and 5 bases respectively, with 17 bases between them. Germline V lookup: CDR1 MDHEN, CDR2 SYDVKM. This CDR3 region has 15 residues.